The clone carrying this T cell receptor beta chain occurred many times. Its antigen is not identified. The authors amplified TCR beta CDR3 regions, and they did so from RNA transcripts for repertoire sequencing. HTBI primers primed a first-round RT-PCR, and a second-round multiplex PCR followed. TCRdb re-called the multiplex PCR reads with MiXCR, one entry per CDR3 protein. This repertoire shows about 620,000 distinct CDR3 sequences, about 20% found once; its top ten account for around 6.5%. The CDR3 has 11 residues. CDR1 and CDR2 (germline): MNHNS, SASEGT. V was clipped by 6 bases and J by 10 bases, with 12 bases between them. Establishment of the diagnosis relied upon clinical symptoms, serum thyroxine, TRAb, thyroid ultrasound and orbital computed tomography. This specimen comes from a study of Graves' ophthalmopathy and Graves' hyperthyroidism. Whole-study findings and limits: Between ophthalmopathy and stable hyperthyroidism, a 13-signature model drew a separation with just over 85% sensitivity and around 80% specificity.

The chain links TRBV6-1 to TRBJ1-1; a weak D match, TRBD1 (5 bases). The sequence was obtained from a woman between 18 and 29 years old with stable Graves' hyperthyroidism. Some clones in this sample may be carry-over from other donors' samples. Material for sequencing was peripheral blood. CDR3 in DNA: TGTGCCAGCAGGGCAGGGTTTGCAGCTTTCTTT. Its protein is CASRAGFAAFF.